This TCR beta chain derives from a study of CD8 T cells in ankylosing spondylitis (dated by TCRdb to 2016 to 2017). About the full investigation: The study profiled T cell receptor beta repertoires in healthy donors and ankylosing spondylitis patients to find disease-linked TCR variants. The full study cohort comprised 25 ankylosing spondylitis patients and some 100 healthy donors. Peripheral blood was sampled, and synovial fluid was also collected from ankylosing spondylitis patients.

Study-level results and caveats: The disease-linked clones were reported as significantly enriched in matched synovial fluid samples from ankylosing spondylitis patients. Blood from ankylosing spondylitis patients appeared to be characterized by a TCR beta motif made up of fewer than ten highly homologous amino acid variants. The disease-linked clones had a CD8+ phenotype and were found at relatively low frequencies in peripheral blood. Some TCR beta motif variants had previously been reported in synovial fluid and blood of reactive arthritis patients, which suggested common disease-initiation mechanisms.

This clonotype was counted between two and nine times. Its specific antigen is unknown. No much larger clonotype is one base removed from it; base qualities were not supplied. CDR1 and CDR2 (MNHNS, SASEGT) derive from the germline V gene. The CDR3, from cysteine to phenylalanine, totals 14 residues. Only CDR3 DNA is held: 42 bases, read in frame from base 1. Relative to germline, V is missing 6 bases and J is missing 8 bases, with 10 bases of the junction outside any gene match. The sequencer was an Illumina HiSeq 2500. Quantitative 5'-RACE with molecular barcodes was used to prepare TCR beta libraries. For the original study's pipeline: Disease-linked TCR variants were identified with a new computational method built on a probabilistic model of VDJ rearrangement. In-frame beta chains were kept once TCRdb had trimmed the public reads at Q25 with fastp and called clones with MiXCR. A single entry per CDR3 protein holds the most common genes and DNA from its merged rows. The V and J calls shown here were made by TCRdb, not taken from the authors' results. The sample data list under 300,000 distinct CDR3 sequences, and about a sixth of these were observed just once. The top ten clonotypes cover roughly 34% of the sample.

This clonotype originated in a male donor with ankylosing spondylitis or in good health (not recorded which). Material: blood, either unsorted or a sorted T cell fraction (not recorded which). The chain was built from TRBV6-1 and TRBJ2-1; the junction holds 7 bases that match TRBD1. This receptor carries the CDR3 CASREQTTGYEQFF. The DNA sequence follows: TGTGCCAGCAGAGAACAAACGACAGGGTATGAGCAGTTCTTC.